The present entry profiles one TCR beta chain with its context. No cognate antigen has been identified for it. Within one base of it there is no much larger clone, and no base qualities were kept. The data originate from a study of multiple sclerosis patients with progressive multifocal leukoencephalopathy (dated by TCRdb to between 2019 and 2020). Notes on the research overall: Peripheral T and B cells were examined in MS patients who went on to develop PML (4 under natalizumab, 1 after alemtuzumab) as well as in treated patients who did not. Longitudinal follow-up was performed in two natalizumab-treated patients who later developed PML, from before therapy through 6 and 12 months to PML onset. The study aimed to detect JC virus-specific or public T-cell expansions arising at the time of PML onset.

The immunoSEQ two-step multiplex PCR at survey-level depth was used to amplify TRB CDR3 regions from genomic DNA. To estimate template counts and remove amplification bias, each PCR was spiked with synthetic inline TR CDR3 controls covering all V-J pairings. Reads were processed so that amplification and sequencing bias were reduced, and quantification was performed against synthetic TR CDR3 analogs. The paper's processing steps were these. In ImmunoSEQ Analyzer, raw data were processed so that out-of-frame sequences and CDR3s with stop codons were removed, with gene names following IMGT nomenclature. Repertoire diversity was summarized as normalized Shannon entropy, defined as 1 minus Pielou's evenness. TRB sequences were considered identical only when V gene, J gene and CDR3 were shared. Public PML clonotypes were defined as CDR3s shared by two or more PML-onset samples but absent from earlier samples, from controls, and from public databases. Skylign with the observed count method was used to analyze CDR3 amino acid composition at each position. This immuneACCESS table, as held by TCRdb, lists in-frame sequences with V and J called but not all clones. Of the missing ones, under half trace to an unresolved V gene in checked studies; the others have no known cause. That table supplies the V and J calls and clone size; D and trimming were determined from the DNA. The sample contains about 31,000 clones, 75% to 90% of them found a single time. Around 11% of the sample goes to the ten largest clones.

Broad study findings and their caveats: Only PML patients had TRB clones above 0.5% frequency, but the clones expanded at PML onset were already present before and during natalizumab therapy. At the time PML developed, no common TRBV or TRBJ gene usage or preferential TRBV-TRBJ pairings were detected. With only a small, descriptive cohort, it remained unclear whether the findings reflect JC virus infection or general immunocompromise. In most PML patients, lower normalized Shannon entropy suggested less diverse TRB repertoires, while the natalizumab-treated controls had values close to 1. Analysis was limited to peripheral blood, even though cerebrospinal fluid or brain lymphocytes might be more informative for natalizumab-associated PML.

Per the publication, the time point label means: time of PML onset. In light of the paper, this sample's treatment or condition label describes: on natalizumab therapy at sampling. Diagnosis of PML relied on clinical and MRI findings, with confirmation coming from detection of JC virus DNA in cerebrospinal fluid. In the natalizumab-treated patients, PML developed after between roughly 15 and 56 months of natalizumab therapy. Every listed patient had earlier received interferon beta, and every PML patient was female. At the time of PML onset, T3 blood samples were collected. Ficoll-Hypaque density gradient centrifugation was used to isolate peripheral blood mononuclear cells. Sequencing was performed on PBMCs, taken from a patient treated with natalizumab. The clonotype comes from a woman aged 25 to 45 with progressive multifocal leukoencephalopathy.

The DNA sequence reads TGTGCCAGCAGTTCCACAGAACGTCAGCCCCAGCATTTT. It codes for CASSSTERQPQHF. The receptor chain draws on TRBV27 and TRBJ1-5, with the identity of the D gene unclear. Relative to germline, V is 4 bases shorter and J is 6 bases shorter, with 10 bases between their ends. The germline V gene (reference sequence) supplies CDR1 MNHEY and CDR2 SMNVEV. From the cysteine through the phenylalanine, the CDR3 covers 13 amino acids. Only the CDR3 DNA is retained, 39 bases long and in frame from the first base.